The entry that follows covers one TCR beta chain sequence. Its antigen remains unknown. The data were obtained in a study of cytomegalovirus exposure and HLA in healthy donors. Study-wide results and limits: When analyzed later, a missense DCLRE1C variant was found to be linked to TCR beta V- and J-gene trimming. Association with HLA alleles at 0.05 false discovery rate was found for 16,951 TCR beta sequences in a later analysis.

PCR involved 60 Vbeta and 13 Jbeta primers. Produced via immunoSEQ multiplex PCR; TCRdb's table is partial and in-frame only. The sample yields 95,000 to 100,000 clones, around three quarters seen once. This TCR derives from a man aged 40-49 years in good health and CMV-seronegative. Sample: PBMCs.

The CDR3 sequence is CASSIPGQGFYEQYF. The CDR3 nucleotides read TGTGCCAGTAGTATCCCGGGACAGGGTTTCTACGAGCAGTACTTC. J is TRBJ2-5 and V is TRBV19, with 9 nucleotides matching TRBD1. The J call is doubtful: the DNA matches TRBJ2-7 better. The CDR3 consists of 15 residues. Per the germline V gene, CDR1 is LNHDA and CDR2 is SQIVND (reference sequence).